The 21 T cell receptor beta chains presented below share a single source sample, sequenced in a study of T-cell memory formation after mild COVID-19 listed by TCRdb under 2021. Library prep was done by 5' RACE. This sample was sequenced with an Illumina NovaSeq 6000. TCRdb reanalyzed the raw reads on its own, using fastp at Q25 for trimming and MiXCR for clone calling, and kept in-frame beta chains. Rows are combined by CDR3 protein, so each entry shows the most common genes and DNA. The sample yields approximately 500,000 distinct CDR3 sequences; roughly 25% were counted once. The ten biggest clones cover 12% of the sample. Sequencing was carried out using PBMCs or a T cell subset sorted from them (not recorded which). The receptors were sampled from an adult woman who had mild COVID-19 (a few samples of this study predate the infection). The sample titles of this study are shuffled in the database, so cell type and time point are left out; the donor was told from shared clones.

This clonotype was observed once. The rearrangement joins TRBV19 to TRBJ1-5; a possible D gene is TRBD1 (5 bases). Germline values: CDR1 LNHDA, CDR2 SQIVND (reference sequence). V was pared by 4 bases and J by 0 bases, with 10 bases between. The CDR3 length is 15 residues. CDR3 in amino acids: CASSTGPYSNQPQHF. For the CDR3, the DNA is TGTGCCAGTAGTACGGGACCGTATAGCAATCAGCCCCAGCATTTT. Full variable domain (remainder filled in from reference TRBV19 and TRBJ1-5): DGGITQSPKYLFRKEGQNVTLSCEQNLNHDAMYWYRQDPGQGLRLIYYSQIVNDFQKGDIAEGYSVSREKKESFPLTVTSAQKNPTAFYLCASSTGPYSNQPQHFGDGTRLSIL.

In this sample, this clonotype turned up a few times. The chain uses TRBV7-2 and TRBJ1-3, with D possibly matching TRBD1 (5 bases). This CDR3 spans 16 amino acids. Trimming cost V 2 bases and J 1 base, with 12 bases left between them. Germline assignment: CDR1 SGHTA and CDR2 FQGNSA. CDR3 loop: CASSLRDWGSGNTIYF. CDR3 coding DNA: TGTGCCAGCAGCTTAAGAGACTGGGGGTCTGGAAACACCATATATTTT.

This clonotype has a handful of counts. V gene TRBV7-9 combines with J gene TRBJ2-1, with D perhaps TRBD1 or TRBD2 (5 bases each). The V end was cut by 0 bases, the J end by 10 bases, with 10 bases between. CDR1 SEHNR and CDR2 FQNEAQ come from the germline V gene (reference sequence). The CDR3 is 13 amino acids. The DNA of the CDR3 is TGTGCCAGCAGCTTAGCGGGGGACCCAGAGCAGTTCTTC. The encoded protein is CASSLAGDPEQFF.

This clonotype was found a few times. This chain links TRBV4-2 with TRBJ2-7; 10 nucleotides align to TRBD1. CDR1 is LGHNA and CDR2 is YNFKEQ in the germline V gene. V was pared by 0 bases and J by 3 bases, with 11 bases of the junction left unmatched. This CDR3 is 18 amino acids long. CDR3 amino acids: CASSQEGFLTGGSYEQYF. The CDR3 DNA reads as TGTGCCAGCAGCCAAGAAGGTTTTTTGACAGGGGGCAGCTACGAGCAGTACTTC.

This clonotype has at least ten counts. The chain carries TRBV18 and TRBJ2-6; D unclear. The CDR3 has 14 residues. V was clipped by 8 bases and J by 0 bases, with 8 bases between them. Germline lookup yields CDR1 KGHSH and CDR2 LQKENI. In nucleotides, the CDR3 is TGTGCCAGCAGCCCCCCCTCTGGGGCCAACGTCCTGACTTTC. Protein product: CASSPPSGANVLTF. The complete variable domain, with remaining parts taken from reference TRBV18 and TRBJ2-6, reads NAGVMQNPRHLVRRRGQEARLRCSPMKGHSHVYWYRQLPEEGLKFMVYLQKENIIDESGMPKERFSAEFPKEGPSILRIQQVVRGDSAAYFCASSPPSGANVLTFGAGSRLTVL.

The CDR3 bases are TGTGCCTGGACAGGGAATAACTATGGCTACACCTTC. This encodes CAWTGNNYGYTF. The gene calls are TRBV30 and TRBJ1-2, with a possible D match to TRBD1 (5 bases). The CDR3 is 12 residues long. Trimming left V 4 bases short and J 1 base short, with 7 bases between. CDR1 is GTSNPN and CDR2 is SVGIG in the germline V gene (reference sequence).

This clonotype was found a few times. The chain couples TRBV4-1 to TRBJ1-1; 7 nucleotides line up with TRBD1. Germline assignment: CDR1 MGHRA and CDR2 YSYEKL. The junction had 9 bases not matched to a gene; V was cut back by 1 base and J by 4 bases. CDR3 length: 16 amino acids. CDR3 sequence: CASSQGAGGWITEAFF. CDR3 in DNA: TGCGCCAGCAGCCAAGGGGCAGGGGGATGGATCACTGAAGCTTTCTTT.

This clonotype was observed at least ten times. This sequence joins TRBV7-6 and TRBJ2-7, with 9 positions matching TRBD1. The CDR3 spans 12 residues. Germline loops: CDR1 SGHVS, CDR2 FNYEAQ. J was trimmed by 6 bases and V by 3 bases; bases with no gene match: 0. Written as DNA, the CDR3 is TGTGCCAGCAGCTTGGACAGGGGCGAGCAGTACTTC. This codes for CASSLDRGEQYF.

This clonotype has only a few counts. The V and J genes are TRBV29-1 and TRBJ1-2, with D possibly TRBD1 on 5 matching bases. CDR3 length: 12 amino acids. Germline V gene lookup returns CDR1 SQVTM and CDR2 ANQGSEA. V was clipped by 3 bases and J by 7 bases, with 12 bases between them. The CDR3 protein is CSVDTRAGGYTF. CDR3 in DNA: TGCAGCGTTGACACCAGGGCGGGTGGCTACACCTTC. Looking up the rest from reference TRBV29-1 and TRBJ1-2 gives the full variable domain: SAVISQKPSRDICQRGTSLTIQCQVDSQVTMMFWYRQQPGQSLTLIATANQGSEATYESGFVIDKFPISRPNLTFSTLTVSNMSPEDSSIYLCSVDTRAGGYTFGSGTRLTVV.

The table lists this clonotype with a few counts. CDR3 amino acids: CASSLGPPTGGNYGYTF. CDR3 in DNA: TGTGCCAGCAGTTTGGGGCCTCCGACAGGGGGCAACTATGGCTACACCTTC. The V gene is TRBV27, the J gene TRBJ1-2, with TRBD1 identical over 10 bases. Unmatched junction bases numbered 9, after V lost 3 bases and J lost 2 bases. The CDR3 runs 17 residues. CDR1 MNHEY and CDR2 SMNVEV come from the germline V gene (reference sequence).

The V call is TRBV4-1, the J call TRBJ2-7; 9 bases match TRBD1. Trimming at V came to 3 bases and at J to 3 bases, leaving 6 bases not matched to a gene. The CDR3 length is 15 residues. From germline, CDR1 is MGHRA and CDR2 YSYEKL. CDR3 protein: CASSQWTGDVYEQYF. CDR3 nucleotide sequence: TGCGCCAGCAGCCAGTGGACAGGGGATGTCTACGAGCAGTACTTC.

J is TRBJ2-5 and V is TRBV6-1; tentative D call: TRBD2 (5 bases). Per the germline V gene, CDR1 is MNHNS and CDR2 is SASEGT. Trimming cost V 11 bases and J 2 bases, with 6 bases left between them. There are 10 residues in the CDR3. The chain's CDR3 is CAEGQETQYF. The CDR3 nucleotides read TGTGCCGAGGGTCAAGAGACCCAGTACTTC.

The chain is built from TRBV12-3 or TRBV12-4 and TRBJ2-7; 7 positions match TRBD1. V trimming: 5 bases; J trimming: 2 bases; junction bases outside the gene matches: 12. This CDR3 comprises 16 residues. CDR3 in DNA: TGTGCCAGCAGTGCCGGGACAGAGTTCTCACCCTACGAGCAGTACTTC. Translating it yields CASSAGTEFSPYEQYF.

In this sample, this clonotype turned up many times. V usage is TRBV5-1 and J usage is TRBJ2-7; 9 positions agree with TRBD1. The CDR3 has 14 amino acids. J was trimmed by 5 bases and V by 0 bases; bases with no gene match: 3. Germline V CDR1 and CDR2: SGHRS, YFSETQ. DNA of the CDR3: TGCGCCAGCAGCTTGGGACAGGGGGTCAACGAGCAGTACTTC. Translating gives CASSLGQGVNEQYF.

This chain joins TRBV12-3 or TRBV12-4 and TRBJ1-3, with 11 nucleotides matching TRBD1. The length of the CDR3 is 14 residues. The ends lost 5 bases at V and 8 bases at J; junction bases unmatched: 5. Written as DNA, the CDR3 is TGTGCCAGCAGTCCGGACAGGGGGCGGCACACCATATATTTT. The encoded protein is CASSPDRGRHTIYF.

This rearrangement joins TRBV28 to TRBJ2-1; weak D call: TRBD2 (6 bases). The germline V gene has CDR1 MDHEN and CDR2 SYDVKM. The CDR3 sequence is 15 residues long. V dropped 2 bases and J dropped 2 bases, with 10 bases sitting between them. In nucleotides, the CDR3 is TGTGCCAGCAGTTTACGGCCGGGAGCCTACAATGAGCAGTTCTTC. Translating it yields CASSLRPGAYNEQFF.

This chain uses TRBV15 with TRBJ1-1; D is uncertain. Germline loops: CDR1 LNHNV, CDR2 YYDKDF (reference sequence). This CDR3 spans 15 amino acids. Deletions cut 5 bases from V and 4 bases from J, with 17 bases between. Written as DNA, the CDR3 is TGTGCCACCAGCTCTCTAGATACGGAGAGCACTGAAGCTTTCTTT. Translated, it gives CATSSLDTESTEAFF.

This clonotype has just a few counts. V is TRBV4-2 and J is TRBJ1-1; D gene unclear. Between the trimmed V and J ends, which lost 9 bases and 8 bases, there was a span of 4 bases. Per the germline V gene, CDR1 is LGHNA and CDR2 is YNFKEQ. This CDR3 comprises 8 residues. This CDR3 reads CARQEAFF. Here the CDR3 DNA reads TGTGCCAGGCAAGAAGCTTTCTTT.

This chain's CDR3 is CSASLGLAGDEQYF. DNA of the CDR3: TGCAGTGCTAGCTTGGGGCTAGCGGGAGACGAGCAGTACTTC. The V gene is TRBV20-1, the J gene TRBJ2-7; 10 positions match TRBD2. The CDR3 has 14 residues. Germline V gene sequence: CDR1 DFQATT, CDR2 SNEGSKA (reference sequence). V lost 3 bases, J lost 5 bases, and 7 bases stayed unmatched.

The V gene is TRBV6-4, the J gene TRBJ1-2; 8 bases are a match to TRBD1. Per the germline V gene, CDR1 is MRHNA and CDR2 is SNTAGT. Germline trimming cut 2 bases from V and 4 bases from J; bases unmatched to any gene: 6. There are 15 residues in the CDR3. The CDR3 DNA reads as TGTGCCAGCAGTGACGGCAGGGGGCCAGCCTATGGCTACACCTTC. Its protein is CASSDGRGPAYGYTF.

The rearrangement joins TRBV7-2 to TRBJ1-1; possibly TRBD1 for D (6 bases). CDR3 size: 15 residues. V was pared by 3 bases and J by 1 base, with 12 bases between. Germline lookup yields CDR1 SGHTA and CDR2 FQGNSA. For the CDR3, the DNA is TGTGCCAGCAGCTTCTGGGGGGCTCGGAACACTGAAGCTTTCTTT. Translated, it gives CASSFWGARNTEAFF.